This TCR beta chain was sequenced in a study of cytomegalovirus exposure and HLA in healthy donors. The PCR was carried out with 60 Vbeta primers and 13 Jbeta primers. Clones were sequenced by immunoSEQ multiplex PCR, and TCRdb holds only the in-frame ones, with some missing. This sample has around 150,000 clones, with 60% to 85% found just once. Deletions cut 1 base from V and 11 bases from J, with 10 bases between. The CDR3 runs 13 residues. Germline CDR1 is SGHRS and CDR2 is YFSETQ. The chain employs TRBV5-1 and TRBJ1-6; D possibly corresponds to TRBD1 (6 bases). Sequenced sample: PBMCs. The source is a woman aged 25 to 39 in good health and CMV-seronegative. The CDR3 loop reads CASSLLQGTPLHF. The CDR3 region has the DNA TGCGCCAGCAGCTTGTTACAGGGAACACCCCTCCACTTT.